Below, 31 T cell receptor beta chains from the same sample are listed, as sequenced in a study of T-cell memory formation after mild COVID-19. TCRdb called the 5' RACE reads again in MiXCR, with one record for every CDR3 protein. The sample has approximately 82,000 distinct CDR3 sequences, 9.5% to 15% seen once; the top ten hold roughly 40%. The sequenced sample was PBMCs or a T cell subset sorted from them (not recorded which). These receptors were collected from a man younger than 35 who had mild COVID-19 (a few samples of this study predate the infection). Cell type and time point are not known.

V and J are TRBV5-1 and TRBJ2-1, with D uncertain. V shed 2 bases and J shed 5 bases, with 2 bases lying between them. The CDR3 length is 11 residues. Germline assignment: CDR1 SGHRS and CDR2 YFSETQ. In DNA, the CDR3 is TGCGCCAGCAGCTTCAACAATGAGCAGTTCTTC. It encodes CASSFNNEQFF. The full variable domain, its missing parts supplied by reference TRBV5-1 and TRBJ2-1, is KAGVTQTPRYLIKTRGQQVTLSCSPISGHRSVSWYQQTPGQGLQFLFEYFSETQRNKGNFPGRFSGRQFSNSRSEMNVSTLELGDSALYLCASSFNNEQFFGPGTRLTVL.

The table lists this clonotype with a few counts. This chain connects TRBV6-1 to TRBJ2-7; possible D gene TRBD1, 6 bases. In germline, CDR1 is MNHNS, CDR2 SASEGT. The CDR3 sequence is 14 residues long. Trimming pared 6 bases from V and 4 bases from J, leaving 16 bases between. CDR3 coding DNA: TGTGCCAGCAGCGACACAGGGTATCGGTACGAGCAGTACTTC. It encodes CASSDTGYRYEQYF.

The chain combines TRBV6-1 with TRBJ2-5; 8 bases are shared with TRBD1. V shed 3 bases, J shed 5 bases, and the junction held 5 bases outside the gene matches. The CDR3 has 14 amino acids. The germline CDR1 and CDR2 sequences are MNHNS and SASEGT. CDR3 nucleotide sequence: TGTGCCAGCAGTGAGGCAGGGGGCTGGGAGACCCAGTACTTC. Translating gives CASSEAGGWETQYF.

The rearrangement joins TRBV7-9 to TRBJ1-5; weak D call: TRBD1 (5 bases). The CDR3 has 15 amino acids. The V end was cut by 5 bases, the J end by 3 bases, with 14 bases between. The germline V gene encodes CDR1 SEHNR and CDR2 FQNEAQ (reference sequence). The CDR3 bases are TGTGCCAGCAGCCGCATGGGACGGAACAATCAGCCCCAGCATTTT. Translated, it gives CASSRMGRNNQPQHF.

V is TRBV5-1 and J is TRBJ1-1; D is perhaps TRBD1 (6 bases). V shed 1 base and J shed 4 bases, with 14 bases lying between them. This CDR3 spans 15 amino acids. Looked up from germline, CDR1 is SGHRS and CDR2 is YFSETQ. The CDR3 is CASSLLRTGLTEAFF. The CDR3 coding sequence is TGCGCCAGCAGCTTGCTGCGCACAGGGCTCACTGAAGCTTTCTTT.

This clonotype was observed a few times. CDR3 sequence reads: CASSPRDRAANEQFF. The DNA for the CDR3 is TGTGCCAGCAGTCCTCGGGACAGGGCAGCTAATGAGCAGTTCTTC. This chain connects TRBV27 to TRBJ2-1, with 9 bases lining up with TRBD1. The CDR3 consists of 15 residues. The germline gives CDR1 MNHEY, CDR2 SMNVEV (reference sequence). V gave up 5 bases and J gave up 7 bases; unmatched junction bases: 9.

This clonotype showed up just a few times. This rearrangement joins TRBV3-1 to TRBJ1-2; 8 positions agree with TRBD1. The CDR3 contains 15 residues. With V trimmed by 4 bases and J by 6 bases, 10 bases remained unmatched. The V gene's germline CDR1 is LGHDT and CDR2 YNNKEL (reference sequence). The CDR3, as DNA: TGTGCCAGCAGCCCAACAGGGGGTACAGGGGATGGCTACACCTTC. Amino acids: CASSPTGGTGDGYTF.

The chain is built from TRBV19 and TRBJ1-5; D gene unclear. The CDR3 length is 15 residues. Trimming took 5 bases from V and 6 from J, leaving 17 bases between them. The germline V gene encodes CDR1 LNHDA and CDR2 SQIVND (reference sequence). The CDR3: CASSASIKASQPQHF. The CDR3 bases are TGTGCCAGTAGTGCCTCCATTAAGGCAAGTCAGCCCCAGCATTTT. The complete variable domain, with remaining parts taken from reference TRBV19 and TRBJ1-5, reads DGGITQSPKYLFRKEGQNVTLSCEQNLNHDAMYWYRQDPGQGLRLIYYSQIVNDFQKGDIAEGYSVSREKKESFPLTVTSAQKNPTAFYLCASSASIKASQPQHFGDGTRLSIL.

This clonotype occurred a few times. The chain uses TRBV3-1 and TRBJ2-5, with TRBD2 identical over 13 bases. CDR3 length: 17 amino acids. V was clipped by 1 base and J by 2 bases; unmatched bases: 4. Germline V gene sequence: CDR1 LGHDT, CDR2 YNNKEL (reference sequence). CDR3 residues: CASSQAQGLAGQETQYF. In DNA, the CDR3 is TGTGCCAGCAGCCAAGCGCAGGGACTAGCGGGGCAAGAGACCCAGTACTTC.

This clonotype was observed a handful of times. The chain links TRBV2 to TRBJ2-3; D remains ambiguous. Germline V gives CDR1 SNHLY, CDR2 FYNNEI. The CDR3 length is 16 residues. Trimming removed 7 bases from V and 0 bases from J, with 17 bases in between. The CDR3 sequence: CASKFLGPTSTDTQYF. As DNA, the CDR3 is TGTGCCAGCAAGTTTTTGGGTCCGACGAGCACAGATACGCAGTATTTT.

This clonotype has a handful of counts. The rearrangement joins TRBV7-3 to TRBJ2-3; TRBD1 agrees at 9 bases. Germline-derived CDR1 and CDR2 are SGHTA and FQGTGA. This CDR3 is built from 16 residues. The ends lost 6 bases at V and 4 bases at J; junction bases unmatched: 11. CDR3 nucleotide sequence: TGTGCCAGCAGTACTACATCGGGACAGGGTGCAGATACGCAGTATTTT. It yields the protein CASSTTSGQGADTQYF.

V and J are TRBV20-1 and TRBJ1-2; D unclear. This CDR3 is built from 14 residues. The germline V gene has CDR1 DFQATT and CDR2 SNEGSKA (reference sequence). Between the trimmed V and J ends, which lost 5 bases and 8 bases, there was a span of 21 bases. Here the CDR3 reads CSARETGSLEGYTF. The CDR3 DNA follows: TGCAGTGCTCGCGAGACTGGGAGTCTAGAGGGCTACACCTTC.

This clonotype was seen a handful of times. The chain recombines TRBV7-9 with TRBJ2-3; D unresolved. Trimming took off 5 bases at V and 6 bases at J, with 15 bases between the two ends. This CDR3 region has 14 residues. CDR1 and CDR2 from the germline V gene are SEHNR and FQNEAQ (reference sequence). CDR3: CASSPDLRSDTQYF. In nucleotides, the CDR3 is TGTGCCAGCAGCCCGGACCTACGGTCCGATACGCAGTATTTT. Supplemented by reference TRBV7-9 and TRBJ2-3, the full variable domain reads DTGVSQNPRHKITKRGQNVTFRCDPISEHNRLYWYRQTLGQGPEFLTYFQNEAQLEKSRLLSDRFSAERPKGSFSTLEIQRTEQGDSAMYLCASSPDLRSDTQYFGPGTRLTVL.

This chain uses TRBV7-8 with TRBJ2-7; 9 bases line up with TRBD1. J was trimmed by 5 bases and V by 3 bases; bases with no gene match: 5. CDR1 is SGHVS, CDR2 FQNEAQ, per germline. This CDR3 is 14 amino acids long. This CDR3 reads CASSFGQGLHEQYV. The CDR3 bases are TGTGCCAGCAGCTTCGGACAGGGGTTGCACGAGCAGTACGTC.

The chain combines TRBV29-1 with TRBJ2-7, with TRBD2 matching 7 bases. The germline gives CDR1 SQVTM, CDR2 ANQGSEA. This CDR3 comprises 14 residues. V lost 1 base to trimming and J lost 0 bases; unmatched junction nucleotides: 3. In DNA form, the CDR3 reads TGCAGCGTTGAAGGGGAGGGTTCCTCCTACGAGCAGTACTTC. Amino acid sequence: CSVEGEGSSYEQYF.

The V and J genes are TRBV12-3 or TRBV12-4 and TRBJ2-7; no reliable D call. The CDR3 runs to 13 residues. V shed 6 bases and J shed 6 bases, with 15 bases lying between them. Written as DNA, the CDR3 is TGTGCCAGCAGCCTAGGTGAGAGTCCCGAGCAGTACGTC. It specifies CASSLGESPEQYV.

The genes are TRBV5-1 and TRBJ2-1, with 9 bases matching TRBD1. This CDR3 has 15 amino acids. CDR1 SGHRS and CDR2 YFSETQ come from the germline V gene. With 4 bases clipped from V and 8 bases from J, the junction kept 10 bases outside the gene matches. The CDR3 is CASSPTGGYSDEQFF. In DNA form, the CDR3 reads TGCGCCAGCAGCCCTACAGGGGGCTATTCGGATGAGCAGTTCTTC.

This clonotype appeared a few times. V is TRBV7-6 and J is TRBJ2-3; possible D gene TRBD2, 5 bases. V lost 4 bases and J 4 bases, leaving 15 bases between the germline ends. Germline assignment: CDR1 SGHVS and CDR2 FNYEAQ. There are 15 residues in the CDR3. In nucleotides, the CDR3 is TGTGCCAGCAGCTCACCGGTGGGAGCCGCAGATACGCAGTATTTT. Translating it yields CASSSPVGAADTQYF.

The table lists this clonotype with many counts. The chain carries TRBV7-9 and TRBJ1-1, with D perhaps matching TRBD1 (5 bases). The ends were cut back, 7 bases at V and 4 bases at J, with 16 bases in the middle. CDR1 SEHNR and CDR2 FQNEAQ come from the germline V gene (reference sequence). The CDR3 contains 14 residues. The CDR3 protein is CASTRDGTFTEAFF. CDR3 nucleotides: TGTGCCAGCACCCGGGACGGGACCTTCACTGAAGCTTTCTTT.

The chain carries TRBV18 and TRBJ2-7; TRBD1 or TRBD2 may be the D gene (5 bases each). V dropped 3 bases and J dropped 3 bases, with 18 bases sitting between them. Germline V gene lookup returns CDR1 KGHSH and CDR2 LQKENI. The CDR3 consists of 16 residues. The CDR3 region is CASSPRGSSAFYEQYV. As DNA, the CDR3 is TGTGCCAGCTCACCTCGGGGCAGCAGCGCGTTCTACGAGCAGTACGTC.

This clonotype was seen more than once but under ten times. The V gene is TRBV13, the J gene TRBJ1-6, with D unclear. Germline CDR1 and CDR2: PRHDT and FYEKMQ (reference sequence). This CDR3 has 15 residues. With 3 bases removed from V and 11 bases from J, the gap between germline ends came to 17 bases. The CDR3 sequence is CASSFGLGSQAPLHF. The CDR3 DNA follows: TGTGCCAGCAGCTTCGGGCTTGGGAGTCAGGCACCCCTCCACTTT.

This clonotype was picked up a small number of times. This chain uses TRBV20-1 with TRBJ2-1, with D possibly TRBD2 on 5 matching bases. CDR1 is DFQATT and CDR2 is SNEGSKA in the germline V gene (reference sequence). V shed 0 bases and J shed 4 bases, with 10 bases lying between them. CDR3 length equals 14 residues. CDR3 in amino acids: CSAREFGVYNEQFF. CDR3 in DNA: TGCAGTGCTAGAGAGTTCGGGGTTTACAATGAGCAGTTCTTC.

This clonotype was picked up a small number of times. The chain uses TRBV7-2 and TRBJ2-3; D might be TRBD2 (6 bases). V was clipped by 5 bases and J by 2 bases, with 8 bases between them. Germline CDR1 reads SGHTA; CDR2 reads FQGNSA. CDR3 size: 13 residues. The CDR3: CASSGLSTDTQYF. The CDR3 DNA reads TGTGCCAGCAGCGGACTATCCACAGATACGCAGTATTTT.

This clonotype has only a few counts. This sequence joins TRBV15 and TRBJ1-2; 8 bases fit TRBD1. CDR3 length: 14 amino acids. The V gene's germline CDR1 is LNHNV and CDR2 YYDKDF (reference sequence). Germline trimming cut 3 bases from V and 10 bases from J; bases unmatched to any gene: 10. The CDR3 bases are TGTGCCACCAGCAGCCCTACAGGGGGATGGGACTACACCTTC. Translation: CATSSPTGGWDYTF.

This clonotype was found many times. The CDR3 nucleotides read TGTGCCAGCAGCTTAGCGTTTAGCAGGGGTGAGACCCAGTACTTC. This translates into CASSLAFSRGETQYF. The chain combines TRBV7-2 with TRBJ2-5, with D possibly being TRBD1 (6 bases). Germline V lookup: CDR1 SGHTA, CDR2 FQGNSA. Trimming shortened V by 0 bases and J by 5 bases, and 13 bases separated the two germline ends. The CDR3 has 15 residues.

The V gene is TRBV10-3, the J gene TRBJ2-3; perhaps D is TRBD1 or TRBD2 (6 bases each). V was shortened by 8 bases and J by 4 bases, with 16 bases between the two germline ends. The germline V gene has CDR1 ENHRY and CDR2 SYGVKD. The CDR3 has 14 residues. This CDR3 is CAIWWGAGADTQYF. In DNA form, the CDR3 reads TGTGCCATCTGGTGGGGGGCCGGGGCAGATACGCAGTATTTT.

The chain joins TRBV27 to TRBJ2-7; D tentatively reads TRBD1 or TRBD2 (5 bases each). The CDR3 contains 15 residues. The V gene lost 5 bases and the J gene lost 5 bases, with 19 bases spanning the gap. Germline loops: CDR1 MNHEY, CDR2 SMNVEV (reference sequence). The CDR3 protein is CASSPWGIGLDEQYV. The CDR3 coding sequence is TGTGCCAGCAGTCCTTGGGGGATAGGGCTTGACGAGCAGTACGTC.

This clonotype is a singleton in its sample. A much larger clone sits a single nucleotide away, making a read error possible. CDR3 protein: CASSEGGTQYF. Here the CDR3 DNA reads TGCGCCAGCAGTGAGGGGGGTACGCAGTATTTT. The gene calls are TRBV10-2 and TRBJ2-3; D assignment may be TRBD1 or TRBD2 (5 bases each). This CDR3 comprises 11 residues. The V and J ends lost 2 bases and 8 bases respectively, with 5 bases between them. Germline V gives CDR1 WSHSY, CDR2 SAAADI.

This clonotype has ten or more counts. The chain recombines TRBV27 with TRBJ1-6; D is unclear. Between the trimmed V and J ends, which lost 0 bases and 5 bases, there was a span of 8 bases. Germline CDR1 and CDR2: MNHEY and SMNVEV (reference sequence). The CDR3 spans 15 residues. DNA for the CDR3: TGTGCCAGCAGTTTATCGAACGGAGATAATTCACCCCTCCACTTT. As protein: CASSLSNGDNSPLHF.

Sample share makes this clonotype medium-sized. The rearrangement links TRBV15 to TRBJ2-7, with D maybe TRBD2 (5 bases). Germline lookup yields CDR1 LNHNV and CDR2 YYDKDF (reference sequence). Trimming pared 3 bases from V and 0 bases from J, leaving 12 bases between. The CDR3 is 15 amino acids. Written as DNA, the CDR3 is TGTGCCACCAGCAGGGACTCCCTGACCTCCTACGAGCAGTACTTC. This sequence encodes CATSRDSLTSYEQYF.

This sequence joins TRBV7-9 and TRBJ2-1, with a tentative D call TRBD2 (6 bases). Germline V gives CDR1 SEHNR, CDR2 FQNEAQ (reference sequence). This CDR3 region has 15 residues. V lost 5 bases and J lost 1, with 12 bases in between. CDR3 in amino acids: CASSPKAGSYNEQFF. CDR3 DNA sequence: TGTGCCAGCAGCCCCAAAGCGGGTTCCTACAATGAGCAGTTCTTC.